The present T cell receptor (beta chain) was sequenced within a study of blood T cell repertoires in COVID-19 (dated by TCRdb to about 2020). About the study as a whole: Collaborator samples came from the United States, Italy and Spain and covered acute and convalescent phases of COVID-19. The material from the prospective study consisted of cDNA or gDNA derived from T cells, B-cell-depleted T cells, or PBMCs. The dataset comprised deeply sampled blood TCRbeta repertoires from subjects exposed to, actively infected with, or recovered from COVID-19. The samples were drawn from the first 160 participants of the ongoing ImmuneRACE study and from under 1,500 subjects provided by 6 global collaborators. Where available, HLA class I and class II types were taken from metadata supplied by the sample provider and were not determined by assay-based typing. The repertoires were released in a freely available public database intended as a resource for research on the immune response to SARS-CoV-2. A de-identified subject ID, COVID-19 status, age in years and sex were almost always included in the sample metadata. Study-wide findings and limitations: Clinical and demographic metadata were provided uncurated, with the amount varying by source and participant.

The collaborating institutions used their own protocols to collect whole blood in K2EDTA tubes. For TCRbeta analysis, collaborators shipped samples as frozen whole blood, isolated PBMCs, or DNA extracted from either of those sample types. This clone showed up just once. What antigen it recognizes has not been identified. Base qualities were left out, and no much larger clone turns up one base away. TCRbeta CDR3 regions were amplified from genomic DNA by means of the immunoSEQ Assay, a bias-controlled multiplex PCR. The authors' pipeline ran thus. Within the assay, amplification of reference gene primers was used to estimate how many nucleated cells each sample contained. To quantify the absolute abundance of each unique TCRbeta CDR3 rearrangement, sequence reads were collapsed and filtered. For each sample, productive Simpson clonality was calculated as the square root of Simpson's diversity index across productive rearrangements. TCRdb provides this immuneACCESS table in a form limited to in-frame rearrangements. Some clones are lacking; in checked studies, under half of them reflect an unresolved V gene, and why the rest are absent is not known. D and trimming were read from the DNA, whereas the V and J calls and clone size are those reported in that table. This sample lists about 100,000 clones; approximately 86% were detected once. The biggest ten clones account for less than 8.5% of the sample.

The sequenced material came from peripheral blood. The clonotype comes from a man between 60 and 75 years old with acute or convalescent COVID-19.

The CDR3 protein is CASSFTGTVYNSPLHF. The bases are TGTGCCAGCAGTTTCACCGGGACAGTGTATAATTCACCCCTCCACTTT. This chain joins TRBV6-5 to TRBJ1-6; 7 of the junction bases match TRBD1. The CDR1 and CDR2 encoded by the germline V gene are MNHEY and SVGAGI. Trimmed from V: 4 bases; trimmed from J: 4 bases; junction bases lacking a gene match: 7. Spanning cysteine to phenylalanine, the CDR3 consists of 16 amino acids. CDR3 DNA is the only sequence kept; it has 48 bases, read in frame from the first base.